These 23 T cell receptor beta chains were sequenced from one sample in a study of T cell responses to AZD1222 COVID-19 vaccine. Some clones are missing from TCRdb's copy, which holds only in-frame ones; the method was immunoSEQ multiplex PCR. The sample records 130,000 to 150,000 clones, 90% being singletons. Sequencing was performed on peripheral blood, taken on day 0 of AZD1222 vaccination. The receptors shown here come from an adult in good health.

Points on this clone: Sequence at one end of the junction differs from germline and may be a read error. The rearrangement links TRBV6-5 to TRBJ2-1; 12 bases are shared with TRBD2. Germline V gene lookup returns CDR1 MNHEY and CDR2 SVGAGI. This CDR3 spans 14 amino acids. CDR3 sequence reads: CASRILAGGPEPFF. DNA for the CDR3: TGTGCCAGCAGGATACTAGCGGGAGGTCCCGAGCCGTTCTTC.

This chain connects TRBV21-1 to TRBJ2-3. TRBV21-1 is a known pseudogene. This CDR3 spans 12 amino acids. The CDR3 nucleotides are TGTGCCAGCCTTGGGACCTCAGATACGCAGTATTTT. Its translation: CASLGTSDTQYF.

This chain uses TRBV27 with TRBJ1-6; TRBD1 matches 7 bases. The germline gives CDR1 MNHEY, CDR2 SMNVEV (reference sequence). The CDR3 sequence is 13 residues long. The V gene end was trimmed by 2 bases and the J gene end by 9 bases; junction bases not matched to a gene: 1. The CDR3 here is CASSLTGVSPLHF. The CDR3, as DNA: TGTGCCAGCAGTTTAACAGGGGTTTCACCCCTCCACTTT.

The rearrangement uses TRBV18 and TRBJ1-4; 7 bases fit TRBD1. J was trimmed by 1 base and V by 6 bases; bases with no gene match: 5. This CDR3 has 15 residues. Germline CDR1 reads KGHSH; CDR2 reads LQKENI. Here the CDR3 DNA reads TGTGCCAGCTCCCCCCCAGGGGGAACTAATGAAAAACTGTTTTTT. Its translation: CASSPPGGTNEKLFF.

The chain employs TRBV7-9 and TRBJ1-4; the D is unclear. The CDR3 totals 12 residues. Per the germline V gene, CDR1 is SEHNR and CDR2 is FQNEAQ (reference sequence). V gave up 5 bases and J gave up 6 bases, with 7 bases separating them. The CDR3 bases are TGTGCCAGCAGCCCCCGCCATGAAAAACTGTTTTTT. Translating gives CASSPRHEKLFF.

This clone was recorded only once. A junction boundary mismatches the germline segment, possibly from a read error. The DNA for the CDR3 is TGTGCCAGCAGCTCCCCGGACGTAGACACAAATACGCAGTATTTT. It codes for CASSSPDVDTNTQYF. V and J are TRBV7-9 and TRBJ2-3; D not resolved. The CDR3 contains 15 residues. CDR1 SEHNR and CDR2 FQNEAQ come from the germline V gene (reference sequence).

The gene calls are TRBV7-9 and TRBJ2-7; 9 positions agree with TRBD2. CDR1 SEHNR and CDR2 FQNEAQ come from the germline V gene (reference sequence). This CDR3 contains 18 residues. The ends lost 0 bases at V and 0 bases at J; junction bases unmatched: 9. This CDR3 is CASSLARGASGASYEQYF. Here the CDR3 DNA reads TGTGCCAGCAGCTTAGCGAGGGGGGCTAGCGGGGCCTCCTACGAGCAGTACTTC. The complete variable domain, with remaining parts taken from reference TRBV7-9 and TRBJ2-7, reads DTGVSQNPRHKITKRGQNVTFRCDPISEHNRLYWYRQTLGQGPEFLTYFQNEAQLEKSRLLSDRFSAERPKGSFSTLEIQRTEQGDSAMYLCASSLARGASGASYEQYFGPGTRLTVT.

On this clone itself: This specimen includes other DNA sequences encoding the same CDR3. This chain joins TRBV7-2 and TRBJ2-1, with D unresolved. The CDR3 totals 13 residues. V gave up 1 base and J gave up 5 bases, with 6 bases separating them. Germline-derived CDR1 and CDR2 are SGHTA and FQGNSA. CDR3 protein: CASSLGRHNEQFF. CDR3 in DNA: TGTGCCAGCAGCTTAGGTCGGCACAATGAGCAGTTCTTC.

The chain joins TRBV9 to TRBJ2-7, with TRBD2 matching 7 bases. Trimming cost V 7 bases and J 3 bases; bases outside gene matches: 10. The CDR3 totals 14 residues. In germline, CDR1 is SGDLS, CDR2 YYNGEE. CDR3: CASSAGEVIYEQYF. CDR3 nucleotide sequence: TGTGCCAGCTCGGCGGGGGAAGTGATCTACGAGCAGTACTTC.

This clone occurred once. The J gene is TRBJ2-1, the V gene TRBV20-1; no clear D. The germline CDR1 and CDR2 sequences are DFQATT and SNEGSKA (reference sequence). V lost 6 bases and J lost 5, with 8 bases in between. The CDR3 consists of 11 residues. This chain's CDR3 is CSARQDNEQFF. In DNA, the CDR3 is TGCAGTGCACGGCAAGACAATGAGCAGTTCTTC.

The chain joins TRBV19 to TRBJ2-7; no clear D gene. This CDR3 region has 13 residues. V was shortened by 7 bases and J by 2 bases, with 12 bases between the two germline ends. In germline, CDR1 is LNHDA, CDR2 SQIVND (reference sequence). The CDR3 DNA sequence: TGTGCCAGTACCTCGGCAGGAACCTACGAGCAGTACTTC. This encodes CASTSAGTYEQYF. Combining the CDR3 with reference TRBV19 and TRBJ2-7 gives the whole variable domain DGGITQSPKYLFRKEGQNVTLSCEQNLNHDAMYWYRQDPGQGLRLIYYSQIVNDFQKGDIAEGYSVSREKKESFPLTVTSAQKNPTAFYLCASTSAGTYEQYFGPGTRLTVT.

The J gene is TRBJ1-5, the V gene TRBV4-1; no clear D gene. The CDR3 covers 17 residues. CDR1 MGHRA and CDR2 YSYEKL come from the germline V gene. Trimming stripped 1 base from V and 0 bases from J, with 13 bases between. CDR3 DNA: TGCGCCAGCAGCCAAGGAAACGGACGGACTAGCAATCAGCCCCAGCATTTT. Its protein product is CASSQGNGRTSNQPQHF.

This clone was counted only a few times. The chain has TRBV5-6 and TRBJ1-2; maybe TRBD1 (5 bases). Trimming took off 1 base at V and 2 bases at J, with 15 bases between the two ends. Germline CDR1 is SGHDT and CDR2 is YYEEEE. The CDR3 consists of 16 residues. For the CDR3, the DNA is TGTGCCAGCAGCTTGTGGGGACCCTCGAGGAACTATGGCTACACCTTC. Protein: CASSLWGPSRNYGYTF.

J is TRBJ1-1 and V is TRBV5-8, with 8 bases matching TRBD1. Trimming removed 2 bases from V and 2 bases from J; junction bases left unmatched: 11. The CDR3 contains 17 residues. Looked up from germline, CDR1 is SGHTS and CDR2 is YDEGEE. CDR3 sequence (DNA): TGTGCCAGCAGCTTTCTGATTCGGACAGGGATTAACACTGAAGCTTTCTTT. This sequence encodes CASSFLIRTGINTEAFF.

This rearrangement joins TRBV14 to TRBJ2-7, with 8 bases fitting TRBD2. This CDR3 region has 13 residues. Germline lookup yields CDR1 SGHDN and CDR2 FVKESK. V shed 8 bases and J 6 bases; nucleotides not matched to a gene: 9. The CDR3 loop is CASSHGGVSEQYF. The CDR3 region has the DNA TGTGCCAGCTCTCACGGGGGGGTAAGCGAGCAGTACTTC.

V usage is TRBV5-4 and J usage is TRBJ2-4, with D maybe TRBD2 (6 bases). The V gene lost 2 bases and the J gene lost 1 base, with 13 bases spanning the gap. Germline CDR1 is SGHNT and CDR2 is YYREEE (reference sequence). CDR3 length: 16 residues. CDR3 in amino acids: CASSFDRGGAKNIQYF. The CDR3 bases are TGTGCCAGCAGCTTTGACCGAGGAGGGGCCAAAAACATTCAGTACTTC.

The rearrangement joins TRBV7-2 to TRBJ1-4; D is unclear. The length of the CDR3 is 13 residues. Germline assignment: CDR1 SGHTA and CDR2 FQGNSA. Trimming removed 5 bases from V and 8 bases from J, with 12 bases in between. CDR3 coding DNA: TGTGCCAGCAGCCAAGTAATGGGAGAAAAACTGTTTTTT. Amino acids: CASSQVMGEKLFF.

The chain employs TRBV21-1 and TRBJ2-1; the D call in the table, TRBD2, was not verified against the DNA. TRBV21-1 is annotated as a pseudogene. The CDR3 has 17 amino acids. Here the CDR3 reads CASSGRLAGHSYNEQFF. The CDR3 bases are TGTGCCAGCAGCGGGCGACTAGCGGGTCACTCCTACAATGAGCAGTTCTTC.

The V and J genes are TRBV6-1 and TRBJ1-4, with D hard to call. The CDR3 totals 17 residues. CDR1 is MNHNS and CDR2 is SASEGT in the germline V gene. The V and J ends lost 1 base and 8 bases respectively, with 20 bases between them. CDR3 region: CASSEVGGGSQREKLFF. The CDR3 DNA is TGTGCCAGCAGTGAAGTGGGTGGAGGATCCCAGAGGGAAAAACTGTTTTTT.

This chain connects TRBV28 to TRBJ2-2; D gene ambiguous. The CDR3 sequence is 16 residues long. Per germline, CDR1 MDHEN and CDR2 SYDVKM. V lost 0 bases and J lost 7, with 15 bases in between. CDR3: CASSLWGTANGGELFF. DNA of the CDR3: TGTGCCAGCAGTTTATGGGGTACCGCGAACGGCGGGGAGCTGTTTTTT.

The genes are TRBV20-1 and TRBJ2-3; D remains unclear. Germline loops: CDR1 DFQATT, CDR2 SNEGSKA (reference sequence). This CDR3 spans 11 amino acids. V lost 7 bases to trimming and J lost 8 bases, with 13 bases between them. The CDR3 loop is CSGRVVGTQYF. DNA of the CDR3: TGCAGTGGACGGGTGGTCGGTACGCAGTATTTT.

This clone came up a few times. The rearrangement links TRBV29-1 to TRBJ1-2; tentatively, D is TRBD1 (6 bases). Germline V gives CDR1 SQVTM, CDR2 ANQGSEA. The CDR3 is made up of 13 amino acids. V was trimmed by 7 bases and J by 7 bases, leaving 19 bases between them. This CDR3 reads CSAPVGGASGYTF. CDR3 nucleotide sequence: TGCAGCGCCCCTGTGGGGGGGGCGAGTGGCTACACCTTC.

The rearrangement joins TRBV6-2 or TRBV6-3 to TRBJ2-1; 7 positions agree with TRBD1. V shed 5 bases and J 6 bases; nucleotides not matched to a gene: 10. CDR1 and CDR2 from the germline V gene are MNHEY and SVGEGT. The CDR3 is 15 amino acids. CDR3 sequence (DNA): TGTGCCAGCAGTCCCTGGCGAGGGGGCCGCAATGAGCAGTTCTTC. Protein product: CASSPWRGGRNEQFF.